Listed here are 14 T cell receptor beta chains from one sample, sequenced in a study of T cell responses to AZD1222 COVID-19 vaccine. The data were produced by immunoSEQ multiplex PCR, yet TCRdb's version contains in-frame clones alone and is incomplete. The sample records 150,000 to 200,000 clones, approximately 88% being singletons. The starting material was peripheral blood, obtained on day 0 of AZD1222 vaccination. Receptor source: an adult in good health.

The chain is built from TRBV6-5 and TRBJ2-7; D ambiguous. The CDR3 extends over 15 amino acids. Trimming stripped 0 bases from V and 1 base from J, with 10 bases between. Germline V gene lookup returns CDR1 MNHEY and CDR2 SVGAGI. CDR3 protein: CASSYSQRGSYEQYF. CDR3 in DNA: TGTGCCAGCAGTTACTCGCAGAGAGGATCCTACGAGCAGTACTTC.

The chain couples TRBV6-5 to TRBJ2-1; possibly TRBD2 for D (6 bases). This CDR3 comprises 15 residues. Germline V gene lookup returns CDR1 MNHEY and CDR2 SVGAGI. The V end lost 9 bases, the J end lost 1 base, and 16 bases lay between the germline ends. CDR3 sequence (DNA): TGTGCCAGTACTTTACTAGGAGGGTCCTACAATGAGCAGTTCTTC. This encodes CASTLLGGSYNEQFF.

V gene TRBV24-1 combines with J gene TRBJ1-1, with 7 bases that match TRBD1. The junction had 1 base not matched to a gene; V was cut back by 1 base and J by 6 bases. CDR1 KGHDR and CDR2 SFDVKD come from the germline V gene. The CDR3 is made up of 13 amino acids. The CDR3 region is CATSDFRGSEAFF. DNA of the CDR3: TGTGCCACCAGTGATTTCAGGGGGTCTGAAGCTTTCTTT.

The chain carries TRBV28 and TRBJ1-2, with a weak D call TRBD1 (6 bases). V was pared by 2 bases and J by 7 bases, with 14 bases between. This CDR3 has 14 residues. Looked up from germline, CDR1 is MDHEN and CDR2 is SYDVKM. CDR3 nucleotide sequence: TGTGCCAGCAGTTTAAGACAGGTACGGGGTGGCTACACCTTC. Translated, it gives CASSLRQVRGGYTF.

This clone was recorded a few times. V and J are TRBV30 and TRBJ2-1, with 9 nucleotides matching TRBD1. The CDR3 loop spans 13 amino acids. Trimming took 0 bases from V and 10 from J; bases not matched to a gene: 4. Germline V gives CDR1 GTSNPN, CDR2 SVGIG (reference sequence). CDR3 region: CAWSVLGQGEQFF. CDR3 nucleotide sequence: TGTGCCTGGAGTGTACTAGGACAGGGGGAGCAGTTCTTC.

The chain has TRBV5-1 and TRBJ1-5; D remains ambiguous. Germline lookup yields CDR1 SGHRS and CDR2 YFSETQ. The CDR3 covers 14 residues. Trimming took off 4 bases at V and 7 bases at J, with 15 bases between the two ends. CDR3 in DNA: TGCGCCAGCAGCGGAGTAGTGGGCGGCCAGCCCCAGCATTTT. Its translation: CASSGVVGGQPQHF. Based on the CDR3 plus reference TRBV5-1 and TRBJ1-5, the full variable domain is KAGVTQTPRYLIKTRGQQVTLSCSPISGHRSVSWYQQTPGQGLQFLFEYFSETQRNKGNFPGRFSGRQFSNSRSEMNVSTLELGDSALYLCASSGVVGGQPQHFGDGTRLSIL.

The chain has TRBV28 and TRBJ1-2, with D perhaps matching TRBD1 (5 bases). Germline CDR1 MDHEN, CDR2 SYDVKM. The CDR3 is 11 residues long. The V end lost 4 bases, the J end lost 8 bases, and 8 bases lay between the germline ends. The DNA of the CDR3 is TGTGCCAGCAGTTGGGGGAAGGGCTACACCTTC. It encodes CASSWGKGYTF.

This chain links TRBV6-5 with TRBJ1-5, with D possibly matching TRBD1 (6 bases). Germline CDR1 and CDR2: MNHEY and SVGAGI. There are 13 residues in the CDR3. The V end lost 6 bases, the J end lost 6 bases, and 12 bases lay between the germline ends. The CDR3: CASRPTGFQPQHF. CDR3 DNA sequence: TGTGCCAGCAGACCAACAGGGTTTCAGCCCCAGCATTTT.

The chain couples TRBV6-5 to TRBJ1-6; D is ambiguous. The CDR3 has 15 amino acids. Deletions cut 5 bases from V and 6 bases from J, with 14 bases between. Per germline, CDR1 MNHEY and CDR2 SVGAGI. This CDR3 reads CASSPTRSANSPLHF. The CDR3 region has the DNA TGTGCCAGCAGTCCCACTCGGTCGGCTAATTCACCCCTCCACTTT.

V is TRBV7-2 and J is TRBJ2-2, with a possible D match to TRBD2 (6 bases). V lost 5 bases to trimming and J lost 5 bases, with 15 bases between them. CDR1 is SGHTA and CDR2 is FQGNSA in the germline V gene. The CDR3 consists of 15 residues. CDR3 loop: CASSLNSGGTGELFF. CDR3 nucleotides: TGTGCCAGCAGCCTAAACTCCGGGGGAACCGGGGAGCTGTTTTTT.

V is TRBV14 and J is TRBJ1-2; D possibly corresponds to TRBD1 (5 bases). The CDR3 spans 12 residues. V was cut by 5 bases and J by 8 bases, with 12 bases left in between. Germline V gene data show CDR1 as SGHDN and CDR2 as FVKESK. CDR3 residues: CASSLQAGGYTF. The CDR3, as DNA: TGTGCCAGCAGCTTACAGGCAGGAGGCTACACCTTC.

This chain joins TRBV30 and TRBJ1-3; D gene uncertain. The CDR3 has 16 residues. Germline V gene data show CDR1 as GTSNPN and CDR2 as SVGIG (reference sequence). V gave up 2 bases and J gave up 0 bases, with 14 bases separating them. This CDR3 reads CAWSMGRSYSGNTIYF. Here the CDR3 DNA reads TGTGCCTGGAGTATGGGCAGGTCTTACTCTGGAAACACCATATATTTT. The full variable domain, its missing parts supplied by reference TRBV30 and TRBJ1-3, is SQTIHQWPATLVQPVGSPLSLECTVEGTSNPNLYWYRQAAGRGLQLLFYSVGIGQISSEVPQNLSASRPQDRQFILSSKKLLLSDSGFYLCAWSMGRSYSGNTIYFGEGSWLTVV.

This chain uses TRBV30 with TRBJ1-4, with a weak D call TRBD1 (6 bases). CDR1 is GTSNPN, CDR2 SVGIG, per germline (reference sequence). The CDR3 runs 12 residues. The V end lost 2 bases, the J end lost 5 bases, and 6 bases lay between the germline ends. CDR3 sequence: CAWSTGNEKLFF. CDR3 coding DNA: TGTGCCTGGAGTACAGGGAATGAAAAACTGTTTTTT. Using reference TRBV30 and TRBJ1-4 for the parts outside the CDR3, the full variable domain is SQTIHQWPATLVQPVGSPLSLECTVEGTSNPNLYWYRQAAGRGLQLLFYSVGIGQISSEVPQNLSASRPQDRQFILSSKKLLLSDSGFYLCAWSTGNEKLFFGSGTQLSVL.

This clone was seen only once. The CDR3 bases are TGTGCTAGTGGTAACCCGTCCGACAGCTCCAGATGGGGCTACACCTTC. Amino acids: CASGNPSDSSRWGYTF. The chain links TRBV12-5 to TRBJ1-2, with D possibly TRBD1 on 5 matching bases. V lost 5 bases and J 8 bases, leaving 24 bases between the germline ends. The CDR3 is 16 amino acids. CDR1 and CDR2 from the germline V gene are LGHNT and FRNRAP.